These T cell receptor beta chains were read from a single sample in a study of blood T cells in healthy people across ages. TCRdb recomputed calls from the 5' RACE reads with MiXCR, one row per CDR3 protein. The data hold about 640,000 distinct CDR3 sequences, with under 70% observed a single time. Sequencing was performed on blood. The receptors come from a man aged 60 to 69 in good health. Each CDR3 is given with its conserved first and last residue. The order of the fields is J gene, V gene, clone size, D gene, CDR3 DNA, CDR3 protein. A D gene is named only where the DNA matches it firmly. The size field is filled for only some rows; it gives once, few, many or a size class.

>TRBJ2-6|TRBV18|few|.
TGTGCCAGCTCACCCCGGACAACCAACCCTTCTGGGGCCAACGTCCTGACTTTC
CASSPRTTNPSGANVLTF
>TRBJ2-5|TRBV15|.|.
TGTGCCACCAGCTTTGGGGGTAGATCCTACAATGAGCAGTACTTC
CATSFGGRSYNEQYF
>TRBJ1-5|TRBV4-2|.|.
TGTGCCAGCAGCCAGGGGTCCCCTGATCAGCCCCAGCATTTT
CASSQGSPDQPQHF
>TRBJ1-2|TRBV2|.|.
TGTGCCAGCAGTCAGTCCCAGGGTAGGGATGGCTACACCTTC
CASSQSQGRDGYTF
>TRBJ1-1|TRBV29-1|.|.
TGCAGCGTTGAAGCGGGTCTTGGCGCTGAAGCTTTCTTT
CSVEAGLGAEAFF
>TRBJ2-3|TRBV7-9|.|.
TGTGCCAGCAGCTTACAGAGGACCCGCACAGATACGCAGTATTTT
CASSLQRTRTDTQYF
>TRBJ2-1|TRBV20-1|few|TRBD1
TGCAGTGCTAGTGATCCTGGACAGGCCTTAGGTGAGCAGTTCTTC
CSASDPGQALGEQFF
>TRBJ2-3|TRBV7-2|once|.
TGTGCCAGCAGCTTACTGGGGTCTGACGCAGATACGCAGTATTTT
CASSLLGSDADTQYF
>TRBJ1-1|TRBV29-1|.|.
TGCAGCGTGGTTGGGAACATGAACACTGAAGCTTTCTTT
CSVVGNMNTEAFF
>TRBJ2-5|TRBV11-2|once|TRBD2
TGTGCCAGCAGCTCGTCTAGCGGGGGGGCCCCCCAAGTGGAGACCCAGTACTTC
CASSSSSGGAPQVETQYF
>TRBJ2-7|TRBV7-2|.|.
TGTGCCAGCAGCTCAGGAGGGCAGGGGCAGAGGGGCTACGAGCAGTACTTC
CASSSGGQGQRGYEQYF
>TRBJ2-1|TRBV20-1|.|TRBD2
TGCAGTGCTAGACCGCCAGCGGGGGCGTATGAGCAGTTCTTC
CSARPPAGAYEQFF
>TRBJ2-7|TRBV5-1|few|.
TGCGCCAGCAGCCGGACTGGGGTCTACGAGCAGTACTTC
CASSRTGVYEQYF
>TRBJ2-1|TRBV9|.|TRBD2
TGTGCCAGCAGCGCGGGGACTAGCGAAAATGAGCAGTTCTTC
CASSAGTSENEQFF
>TRBJ2-1|TRBV20-1|.|TRBD1
TGCAGTGCTAGGGCGGACAGGACCTACAATGAGCAGTTCTTC
CSARADRTYNEQFF
>TRBJ2-1|TRBV10-3|.|.
TGTGCCATCAGTGCCCGGACTGAGGGAACGGAGCAGTTCTTC
CAISARTEGTEQFF
>TRBJ2-5|TRBV3-1|few|.
TGTGCCAGCAGCCAAGATGGGCGGGGGCTTCGAGAGACCCAGTACTTC
CASSQDGRGLRETQYF
>TRBJ2-3|TRBV3-1|.|TRBD1
TGTGCCAGCAGCCAGTCCGGGACAGTGGGCACAGATACGCAGTATTTT
CASSQSGTVGTDTQYF
>TRBJ2-4|TRBV5-4|.|.
TGTGCCAGCACCGTTTGGGGCAGACTCGAAAACATTCAGTACTTC
CASTVWGRLENIQYF
>TRBJ2-1|TRBV2|.|.
TGTGCCAGCACCACTACCTTCTTC
CASTTTFF
>TRBJ2-3|TRBV25-1|.|TRBD2
TGTGCCAGCAGTGCTGGGGCTAGCGGGTCCACAGATACGCAGTATTTT
CASSAGASGSTDTQYF
>TRBJ2-5|TRBV3-1|.|.
TGTGCCAGCAGCCAAGGGGGGCTAGCGCAACAAGAGACCCAGTACTTC
CASSQGGLAQQETQYF
>TRBJ1-2|TRBV4-1|few|.
TGCGCCAGCAGCCAAGATTCAGCCTACCCAACTTATGGCTACACCTTC
CASSQDSAYPTYGYTF
>TRBJ1-5|TRBV18|.|.
TGTGCCAGCTCACCACGGTCCGGGGATCAGCCCCAGCATTTT
CASSPRSGDQPQHF
>TRBJ1-2|TRBV29-1|.|.
TGCAGCGTCGCAACCTTAGGGTATGGCTACACCTTC
CSVATLGYGYTF
>TRBJ2-1|TRBV9|.|TRBD2
TGTGCCAGCAGCGCTAGCGGCGTAAACCTCCTCGGGGGGCAGTTCTTC
CASSASGVNLLGGQFF
>TRBJ1-1|TRBV7-2|.|.
TGTGCCAGCAGCCCAAGGACAGCCGGAGGCACTGAAGCTTTCTTT
CASSPRTAGGTEAFF
>TRBJ2-7|TRBV2|.|TRBD1
TGTGCCAGCAGTGAAAGCGTGGGACAGTACTACGAGCAGTACTTC
CASSESVGQYYEQYF
>TRBJ2-5|TRBV12-3/TRBV12-4|.|.
TGTGCCAGCACTCGAACGGTCCAAGAGACCCAGTACTTC
CASTRTVQETQYF
>TRBJ2-5|TRBV12-3/TRBV12-4|.|TRBD2
TGTGCCAGCAGTCCTCGGGGGGGCCCGGAGACCCAGTACTTC
CASSPRGGPETQYF
>TRBJ2-4|TRBV6-4|.|.
TGTGCCCACCTGCGGTGGTACATTCAGTACTTC
CAHLRWYIQYF
>TRBJ2-2|TRBV2|.|TRBD2
TGTGCCAGCGTCCCTGGGACTAGATTTACCGGGGAGCTGTTTTTT
CASVPGTRFTGELFF
>TRBJ2-1|TRBV5-1|.|.
TGCGCCAGCAGCCCGGGGAGGGGGAGCAATGAGCAGTTCTTC
CASSPGRGSNEQFF
>TRBJ2-7|TRBV25-1|.|TRBD1
TGTGCCAGCTCAGACAGGGGGCTGGCCTACGAGCAGTACTTC
CASSDRGLAYEQYF
>TRBJ1-1|TRBV28|few|.
TGTGCCAGCACCCTTGGGGGACGTTTGAACACTGAAGCTTTCTTT
CASTLGGRLNTEAFF
>TRBJ2-7|TRBV12-3/TRBV12-4|.|.
TGTGCCAGCAGTTTGGTGACATCGGGCGAGCAGTACTTC
CASSLVTSGEQYF
>TRBJ1-6|TRBV29-1|.|.
TGCAGCGTTGCAGAACCCAATTCACCCCTCCACTTT
CSVAEPNSPLHF